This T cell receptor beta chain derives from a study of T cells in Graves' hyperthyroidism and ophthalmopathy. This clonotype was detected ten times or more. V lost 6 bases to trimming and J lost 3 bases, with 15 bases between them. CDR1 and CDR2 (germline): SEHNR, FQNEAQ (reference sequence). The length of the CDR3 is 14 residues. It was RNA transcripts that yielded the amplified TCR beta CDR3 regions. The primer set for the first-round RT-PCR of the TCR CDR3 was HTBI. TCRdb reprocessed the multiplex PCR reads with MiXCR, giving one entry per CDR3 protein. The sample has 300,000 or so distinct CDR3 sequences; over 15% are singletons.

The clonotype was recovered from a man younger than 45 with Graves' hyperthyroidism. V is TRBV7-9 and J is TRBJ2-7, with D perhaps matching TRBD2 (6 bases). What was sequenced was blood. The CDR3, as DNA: TGTGCCAGCAGGGTAGCGGAAGGGTACTACGAGCAGTACTTC. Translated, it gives CASRVAEGYYEQYF.